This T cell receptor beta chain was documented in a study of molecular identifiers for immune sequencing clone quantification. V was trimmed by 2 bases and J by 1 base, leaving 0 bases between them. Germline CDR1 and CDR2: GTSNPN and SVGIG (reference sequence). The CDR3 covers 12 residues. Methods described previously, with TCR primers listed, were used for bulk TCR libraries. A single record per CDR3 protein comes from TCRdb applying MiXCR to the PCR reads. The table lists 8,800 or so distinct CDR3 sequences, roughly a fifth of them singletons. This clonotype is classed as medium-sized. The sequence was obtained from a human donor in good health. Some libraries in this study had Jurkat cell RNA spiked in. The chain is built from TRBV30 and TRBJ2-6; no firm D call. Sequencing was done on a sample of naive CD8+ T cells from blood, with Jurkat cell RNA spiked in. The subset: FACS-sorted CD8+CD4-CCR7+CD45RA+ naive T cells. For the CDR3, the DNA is TGTGCCTGGAGTTCTGGGGCCAACGTCCTGACTTTC. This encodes CAWSSGANVLTF. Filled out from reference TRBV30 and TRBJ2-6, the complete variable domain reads SQTIHQWPATLVQPVGSPLSLECTVEGTSNPNLYWYRQAAGRGLQLLFYSVGIGQISSEVPQNLSASRPQDRQFILSSKKLLLSDSGFYLCAWSSGANVLTFGAGSRLTVL.